One and the same sample provided the 12 T cell receptor beta chains below, sequenced in a study of blood T cell repertoires in COVID-19. The table came from immunoSEQ multiplex PCR; TCRdb's copy has only in-frame clones and leaves some out. The sample consists of 73,000 or so clones, more than 90% of them appearing once. Material: peripheral blood. These receptors were taken from a human donor with active COVID-19. The donor label of this sample is uncertain.

This clone was counted a single time. This chain uses TRBV6-2 or TRBV6-3 with TRBJ2-1, with TRBD2 identical over 11 bases. This CDR3 is 17 amino acids long. Germline values: CDR1 MNHEY, CDR2 SVGEGT. The V segment lost 6 bases and the J segment 0 bases; nucleotides outside the gene matches: 7. The CDR3 sequence: CASSSLAGVSSYNEQFF. For the CDR3, the DNA is TGTGCCAGCAGCTCACTAGCGGGGGTAAGCTCCTACAATGAGCAGTTCTTC.

This chain uses TRBV5-3 with TRBJ2-3; no reliable D call. TRBV5-3 is classed as an ORF, of uncertain function. V was pared by 0 bases and J by 1 base, with 9 bases between. This CDR3 is built from 15 residues. The CDR3 coding sequence is TGTGCCAGAAGCTTGGAGCCCCGCGGCACAGATACGCAGTATTTT. Translation gives CARSLEPRGTDTQYF.

This clone was seen once. The V gene is TRBV3-1 (or the pseudogene TRBV3-2), the J gene TRBJ2-4; the match to TRBD1 covers 7 bases. V was clipped by 3 bases and J by 6 bases; unmatched bases: 2. The CDR3 runs 13 residues. Per the germline V gene, CDR1 is LGHDT and CDR2 is YNNKEL (reference sequence). The CDR3 region has the DNA TGTGCCAGCAGCCAGCGACAGGGAAACATTCAGTACTTC. This translates into CASSQRQGNIQYF.

The V call is TRBV27, the J call TRBJ2-7; TRBD1 matches at 8 bases. Germline loops: CDR1 MNHEY, CDR2 SMNVEV (reference sequence). The CDR3 has 15 residues. With 5 bases clipped from V and 7 bases from J, the junction kept 13 bases outside the gene matches. The CDR3 nucleotides read TGTGCCAGCAGTGACTACGGACAGGGTTTGGGTGAGCAGTACTTC. Translating gives CASSDYGQGLGEQYF.

This clone was recorded only once. CDR3 amino acids: CAWSVSDVANYGYTF. In nucleotides, the CDR3 is TGTGCCTGGAGTGTAAGCGACGTAGCTAACTATGGCTACACCTTC. The rearrangement links TRBV30 to TRBJ1-2; D remains ambiguous. The CDR3 sequence is 15 residues long. Germline V CDR1 and CDR2: GTSNPN, SVGIG (reference sequence). V lost 0 bases, J lost 0 bases, and 11 bases lay in between. Drawing the rest from reference TRBV30 and TRBJ1-2, the complete variable domain is SQTIHQWPATLVQPVGSPLSLECTVEGTSNPNLYWYRQAAGRGLQLLFYSVGIGQISSEVPQNLSASRPQDRQFILSSKKLLLSDSGFYLCAWSVSDVANYGYTFGSGTRLTVV.

The chain is built from TRBV28 and TRBJ2-7; possibly TRBD2 for D (6 bases). The ends were cut back, 8 bases at V and 4 bases at J, with 15 bases in the middle. CDR3 length equals 13 residues. The germline V gene has CDR1 MDHEN and CDR2 SYDVKM. The CDR3 here is CASSYGGKYEQYF. The CDR3 DNA follows: TGTGCCAGCTCCTACGGGGGAAAATACGAGCAGTACTTC.

This clone has only a few counts. The chain uses TRBV28 and TRBJ1-2; D gene ambiguous. The CDR3 totals 12 residues. The V and J ends lost 5 bases and 2 bases respectively, with 6 bases between them. The germline V gene has CDR1 MDHEN and CDR2 SYDVKM. The CDR3 spells CASSARNYGYTF. The CDR3 bases are TGTGCCAGCAGTGCCCGGAACTATGGCTACACCTTC.

The CDR3 nucleotides are TGTGCCACCGGCCGGACAGGGTCCTACGAGCAGTACTTC. Translating gives CATGRTGSYEQYF. The V and J genes are TRBV6-5 and TRBJ2-7, with 8 bases that match TRBD1. The CDR3 contains 13 residues. The germline gives CDR1 MNHEY, CDR2 SVGAGI. Trimming at V came to 10 bases and at J to 1 base, leaving 6 bases not matched to a gene.

The V and J genes are TRBV7-8 and TRBJ1-2, with unresolved D. Germline V gene sequence: CDR1 SGHVS, CDR2 FQNEAQ. Deletions cut 5 bases from V and 2 bases from J, with 15 bases between. CDR3 length: 15 amino acids. The CDR3 loop is CASSREASRNYGYTF. The CDR3, as DNA: TGTGCCAGCAGCCGAGAGGCATCTAGGAACTATGGCTACACCTTC.

The rearrangement uses TRBV4-1 and TRBJ2-3, with TRBD2 as a possible D gene (5 bases). Trimming cost V 1 base and J 0 bases, with 14 bases left between them. The CDR3 is 17 amino acids. Germline V gene sequence: CDR1 MGHRA, CDR2 YSYEKL. Here the CDR3 reads CASSQARSGSSTDTQYF. The CDR3 DNA reads as TGCGCCAGCAGCCAAGCTCGGAGCGGTTCAAGCACAGATACGCAGTATTTT.

This chain uses TRBV6-2 or TRBV6-3 with TRBJ2-1, with TRBD2 matching over 12 bases. The CDR3 is 17 amino acids. Germline CDR1 is MNHEY and CDR2 is SVGEGT. Unmatched junction bases numbered 13, after V lost 0 bases and J lost 13 bases. For the CDR3, the DNA is TGTGCCAGCAGTTACTCGAGGTCTCTAGCGGGAGGGAGTGAACAGTTCTTC. Translated, it gives CASSYSRSLAGGSEQFF.

The CDR3 sequence: CASSPIPLAGTPLAKNIQYF. Written as DNA, the CDR3 is TGTGCCAGCAGCCCCATCCCTCTAGCGGGAACACCCCTAGCCAAAAACATTCAGTACTTC. The chain links TRBV7-3 to TRBJ2-4; 9 nucleotides line up with TRBD2. The CDR3 covers 20 residues. The germline CDR1 and CDR2 sequences are SGHTA and FQGTGA. V trimming: 5 bases; J trimming: 0 bases; junction bases outside the gene matches: 17.